This T cell receptor beta chain was profiled in a study of CD8 T cells in ankylosing spondylitis. Overall study findings and caveats: Reportedly, matched ankylosing spondylitis synovial fluid was significantly enriched for disease-linked clones.

Libraries for TCR beta were made by quantitative 5'-RACE with molecular barcodes. TCRdb reanalysed the 5' RACE reads using MiXCR and keeps one entry per CDR3 protein. Here the sample spans roughly 150,000 distinct CDR3 sequences, around 6.6% being singletons. This clonotype was seen at least ten times. Its antigen is not known. The clonotype comes from a female donor with ankylosing spondylitis or in good health (not recorded which). Input material: blood, either unsorted or a sorted T cell fraction (not recorded which).

CDR3 in amino acids: CASSFSGPRATSYEQYF. The CDR3 DNA reads TGCGCCAGCAGTTTCTCGGGGCCCAGGGCCACTAGCTACGAGCAGTACTTC. J is TRBJ2-7 and V is TRBV5-1; D possibly uses TRBD1 or TRBD2 (5 bases each). V dropped 5 bases and J dropped 3 bases, with 24 bases sitting between them. This CDR3 region has 17 residues. CDR1 SGHRS and CDR2 YFSETQ come from the germline V gene.